The entry that follows covers one T cell receptor beta chain sequence. Antigen: not known. The V gene end was trimmed by 0 bases and the J gene end by 6 bases; junction bases not matched to a gene: 11. CDR1 DFQATT and CDR2 SNEGSKA come from the germline V gene (reference sequence). This CDR3 is built from 16 residues. The data are from a study of response to subunit inactivated influenza vaccine. Study-wide results and limits: Authors suggested few new T cells are recruited by each seasonal influenza vaccination.

TCRdb reprocessed the RT-PCR reads via MiXCR and lists one record per CDR3 protein. The sample lists 200,000 to 250,000 distinct CDR3 sequences, more than 9% occurring once. The V and J genes are TRBV20-1 and TRBJ1-2; 9 bases align to TRBD1. Sample: non-naive T cells sorted from PBMCs, taken roughly 15 days before vaccination. The clonotype originates from a man aged 50-60 years who received an inactivated influenza vaccine. The DNA of the CDR3 is TGCAGTGCTAGAGATTCAGGTGGACAGGGGAGAAATGGCTACACCTTC. This encodes CSARDSGGQGRNGYTF.